These 17 T cell receptor beta chains came from one sample sequenced in a study of Ad26.COV2.S vaccination and SARS-CoV-2 variants. Treatment described: 15 to 20 received Ad26.COV2.S at low or high dose, single or two shots; about five received placebo; per-sample allocation not given. Following the first vaccine or placebo injection, samples were taken on day 63. The assay was immunoSEQ multiplex PCR, and TCRdb's table has in-frame clones only and misses some. This sample carries about 460,000 clones, 89% of them seen once, and the ten largest clones take about 1.5%. The sequences come from peripheral blood, collected in a trial of Ad26.COV2.S vaccine versus placebo. The receptor source for this set is a person aged 18-65 years who received the Ad26.COV2.S COVID-19 vaccine or a placebo.

The J gene is TRBJ1-2, the V gene TRBV30; 7 nucleotides agree with TRBD1. There are 16 residues in the CDR3. Germline lookup yields CDR1 GTSNPN and CDR2 SVGIG (reference sequence). V shed 7 bases, J shed 3 bases, and the junction held 17 bases outside the gene matches. CDR3 protein: CASIPEGGGGDYGYTF. The CDR3, as DNA: TGTGCCTCGATACCTGAAGGGGGCGGCGGCGACTATGGCTACACCTTC.

The CDR3 here is CASSYLWGSPNSPLHF. CDR3 coding DNA: TGTGCCAGCAGTTACTTGTGGGGCTCCCCAAATTCACCCCTCCACTTT. The chain employs TRBV6-5 and TRBJ1-6; the D gene is possibly TRBD1 (5 bases). Germline V gene sequence: CDR1 MNHEY, CDR2 SVGAGI. Trimming left V 1 base short and J 7 bases short, with 14 bases between. CDR3 length: 16 amino acids.

The chain is built from TRBV3-1 (or the pseudogene TRBV3-2) and TRBJ1-4; 9 bases line up with TRBD1. CDR3 size: 15 residues. J was trimmed by 5 bases and V by 4 bases; bases with no gene match: 5. Germline V gene data show CDR1 as LGHDT and CDR2 as YNNKEL (reference sequence). The CDR3 DNA follows: TGTGCCAGCAGCCGAACAGGGGGCTCCAATGAAAAACTGTTTTTT. Translated, it gives CASSRTGGSNEKLFF.

This clone was observed a single time. The same CDR3 arises from other DNA sequences in this sample as well. V is TRBV18 and J is TRBJ1-5, with a possible D match to TRBD1 (6 bases). With 6 bases removed from V and 3 bases from J, the gap between germline ends came to 9 bases. The CDR3 sequence is 13 residues long. Germline V gene sequence: CDR1 KGHSH, CDR2 LQKENI. The CDR3 loop reads CASSPGANQPQHF. The CDR3 DNA reads as TGTGCCAGCTCCCCAGGGGCCAATCAGCCCCAGCATTTT.

V usage is TRBV5-8 and J usage is TRBJ1-2; D is unclear. The germline gives CDR1 SGHTS, CDR2 YDEGEE. The CDR3 has 15 residues. Deletions cut 0 bases from V and 5 bases from J, with 14 bases between. CDR3 DNA sequence: TGTGCCAGCAGCTTGGCGGCTGGCCAATGGTATGGCTACACCTTC. Its protein product is CASSLAAGQWYGYTF.

Of note for this clone: The junction departs from germline at one end; a sequencing error may be responsible. This chain links TRBV2 with TRBJ1-2; D may be TRBD1 (5 bases). This CDR3 comprises 13 residues. In germline, CDR1 is SNHLY, CDR2 FYNNEI. This CDR3 reads CASCDRPRHGYTF. CDR3 DNA sequence: TGTGCCAGCTGTGACAGACCCCGGCATGGCTACACCTTC.

This chain joins TRBV3-1 (or the pseudogene TRBV3-2) and TRBJ2-2; a weak D match, TRBD1 (5 bases). This CDR3 has 16 amino acids. Germline CDR1 LGHDT, CDR2 YNNKEL (reference sequence). Trimming left V 3 bases short and J 5 bases short, with 16 bases between. The CDR3 here is CASSQTRTLTTGELFF. The CDR3 DNA reads TGTGCCAGCAGCCAGACGCGGACACTAACTACCGGGGAGCTGTTTTTT.

This clone was found a few times. The junction departs from germline at one end; a sequencing error may be responsible. The rearrangement joins TRBV11-1 to TRBJ2-7, with D perhaps matching TRBD1 (6 bases). CDR1 and CDR2 (germline): SGHAT, FQDESV (reference sequence). The CDR3 is 13 residues long. The CDR3 loop is CASSPPNREYRFF. The CDR3, as DNA: TGTGCCAGCAGCCCTCCGAACAGGGAGTATCGTTTCTTC.

The gene calls are TRBV7-9 and TRBJ1-1; possible D gene TRBD1, 5 bases. Germline CDR1 is SEHNR and CDR2 is FQNEAQ (reference sequence). This CDR3 is 13 amino acids long. V was shortened by 2 bases and J by 2 bases, with 6 bases between the two germline ends. As DNA, the CDR3 is TGTGCCAGCAGCTTATGGGACAACACTGAAGCTTTCTTT. Residues: CASSLWDNTEAFF.

The chain has TRBV6-5 and TRBJ2-3; D uncertain. Germline-derived CDR1 and CDR2 are MNHEY and SVGAGI. The CDR3 extends over 14 amino acids. The germline V and J ends were trimmed by 6 bases and 0 bases, with 10 bases remaining between them. CDR3 nucleotide sequence: TGTGCCAGCAGGGCAGGAACTAGCACAGATACGCAGTATTTT. Its protein is CASRAGTSTDTQYF.

V and J are TRBV18 and TRBJ2-7; D ambiguous. V shed 5 bases and J shed 0 bases, with 8 bases lying between them. The CDR3 has 13 amino acids. CDR1 KGHSH and CDR2 LQKENI come from the germline V gene. The CDR3 nucleotides read TGTGCCAGCTCAGGTCTCAGCTCCTACGAGCAGTACTTC. Translated, it gives CASSGLSSYEQYF.

This sequence joins TRBV14 and TRBJ1-2; 7 bases line up with TRBD1. The CDR3 is made up of 15 amino acids. V gave up 3 bases and J gave up 0 bases; unmatched junction bases: 4. Germline values: CDR1 SGHDN, CDR2 FVKESK. For the CDR3, the DNA is TGTGCCAGCAGCCAGAGACAGGGAGCTAACTATGGCTACACCTTC. Translation: CASSQRQGANYGYTF.

This chain uses TRBV18 with TRBJ1-1; D possibly corresponds to TRBD1 (5 bases). Trimming left V 2 bases short and J 4 bases short, with 20 bases between. Germline V gene lookup returns CDR1 KGHSH and CDR2 LQKENI. There are 17 residues in the CDR3. CDR3 DNA sequence: TGTGCCAGCTCACCATATCACAGGAAAGGCGGGGTCACTGAAGCTTTCTTT. Residues: CASSPYHRKGGVTEAFF.

V usage is TRBV7-9 and J usage is TRBJ1-5, with D hard to call. CDR1 and CDR2 from the germline V gene are SEHNR and FQNEAQ (reference sequence). V was pared by 1 base and J by 6 bases, with 10 bases between. CDR3 length equals 14 residues. The CDR3 sequence is CASSLDGGLQPQHF. CDR3 DNA: TGTGCCAGCAGCTTAGATGGTGGGCTTCAGCCCCAGCATTTT.

This chain links TRBV7-2 with TRBJ2-7, with a possible D match to TRBD2 (5 bases). In germline, CDR1 is SGHTA, CDR2 FQGNSA. Trimming pared 1 base from V and 0 bases from J, leaving 10 bases between. The CDR3 consists of 15 residues. For the CDR3, the DNA is TGTGCCAGCAGCTTAGATGAGAGGGCCTCCTACGAGCAGTACTTC. Protein sequence: CASSLDERASYEQYF.

V usage is TRBV27 and J usage is TRBJ2-5; 11 nucleotides match TRBD2. The germline gives CDR1 MNHEY, CDR2 SMNVEV (reference sequence). This CDR3 is built from 16 residues. V trimming: 5 bases; J trimming: 5 bases; junction bases outside the gene matches: 10. This CDR3 reads CASSPWASGGPETQYF. In nucleotides, the CDR3 is TGTGCCAGCAGTCCCTGGGCTAGCGGGGGGCCCGAGACCCAGTACTTC.

The rearrangement joins TRBV6-5 to TRBJ2-2, with D tentatively TRBD1 (6 bases). This CDR3 has 14 amino acids. Looked up from germline, CDR1 is MNHEY and CDR2 is SVGAGI. Trimming pared 5 bases from V and 4 bases from J, leaving 11 bases between. The CDR3, as DNA: TGTGCCAGCAGTCCAACAGGGTCCACCGGGGAGCTGTTTTTT. Translating it yields CASSPTGSTGELFF.